The source of this T cell receptor beta chain is a study of T cells in Graves' hyperthyroidism and ophthalmopathy. General study findings and limits: Blood also contained most expanded thyroid clonotypes above 0.001. Patients with ophthalmopathy were separated from those with stable hyperthyroidism by a 13 V-J model.

Diagnoses used clinical symptoms, serum thyroxine and TRAb, thyroid ultrasound and orbital computed tomography. Amplified TCR beta CDR3 regions came from RNA transcripts. TCR CDR3 underwent first-round RT-PCR with the HTBI primer set. TCRdb reprocessed the multiplex PCR reads with MiXCR, giving one entry per CDR3 protein. The data hold over 400,000 distinct CDR3 sequences, with 22% observed a single time. This clonotype showed up just a few times. Its antigen is as yet unknown. The receptor's source is a woman between 65 and 79 years old with Graves' ophthalmopathy. Source material: blood.

DNA for the CDR3: TGTGCCAGCAGCCAAGATCTTGAAGCAGAGGGGTCCTACGAGCAGTACTTC. Protein product: CASSQDLEAEGSYEQYF. This chain links TRBV3-1 with TRBJ2-7; D is tentatively TRBD1 or TRBD2 (5 bases each). Trimming shortened V by 0 bases and J by 1 base, and 16 bases separated the two germline ends. The CDR3 sequence is 17 residues long. The germline V gene has CDR1 LGHDT and CDR2 YNNKEL (reference sequence).